Ten or more counts support the clone carrying this TCR beta chain. What it binds is unknown. These data come from a study of molecular identifiers for immune sequencing clone quantification. Germline V gene data show CDR1 as SEHNR and CDR2 as FQNEAQ (reference sequence). V gave up 2 bases and J gave up 2 bases; unmatched junction bases: 4. This CDR3 is built from 15 residues. Notes on the study in general: Clones exceeding 20 RNA copies carried over 98% of effector molecules but under 1% of naive-cell molecules.

TCRdb fed the PCR reads into MiXCR, producing one record per CDR3 protein. The table includes under 650,000 distinct CDR3 sequences, about 20% detected once. The chain carries TRBV7-9 and TRBJ2-5, with 8 bases identical to TRBD2. This clonotype originated in a human donor in good health. Some libraries in this study had Jurkat cell RNA spiked in. Sequenced sample: naive CD8+ T cells from blood, with Jurkat cell RNA spiked in. Subset denoted: FACS-sorted CD8+CD4-CCR7+CD45RA+ naive T cells. DNA for the CDR3: TGTGCCAGCAGCTTATTAGCGGGGCGACAAGAGACCCAGTACTTC. Its translation: CASSLLAGRQETQYF. Looking up the rest from reference TRBV7-9 and TRBJ2-5 gives the full variable domain: DTGVSQNPRHKITKRGQNVTFRCDPISEHNRLYWYRQTLGQGPEFLTYFQNEAQLEKSRLLSDRFSAERPKGSFSTLEIQRTEQGDSAMYLCASSLLAGRQETQYFGPGTRLLVL.